This T cell receptor (beta chain) was retrieved from a study of blood T cell repertoires in COVID-19. Background on the study: Sources were T cells, B-cell-depleted T cells, or PBMCs; the material itself was cDNA or gDNA.

The CDR3 consists of 17 residues. Germline V gene lookup returns CDR1 MNHEY and CDR2 SVGEGT. The V end lost 4 bases, the J end lost 3 bases, and 19 bases lay between the germline ends. Using immunoSEQ multiplex PCR, the repertoire was profiled, and TCRdb retains in-frame clones only, with some absent. The data show 150,000 or so clones, with 75% to 90% seen just once and over 12% held by the top ten. This sequence originates from a woman in her thirties or forties with acute or convalescent COVID-19. The chain is built from TRBV6-2 or TRBV6-3 and TRBJ2-4; D possibly corresponds to TRBD1 (6 bases). What was sequenced was peripheral blood. The CDR3 coding sequence is TGTGCCAGCAGTTTTCCACAGGGTGGATTTGGCAAAAACATTCAGTACTTC. Translating it yields CASSFPQGGFGKNIQYF.